This entry lists 14 T cell receptor beta chains sequenced from one sample in a study of read filtering for tumor transcriptome and immune sequencing (dated by TCRdb to the early 2020s). Sequencing used an Illumina HiSeq 4000. Starting from roughly 440 ng RNA, TCR libraries were constructed with the Immunoverse kit using molecular barcoded adaptors that cover the alpha/delta and beta/gamma chains. The public sequencing data were trimmed at Q25 with fastp and processed into clonotypes with MiXCR by TCRdb, which kept only in-frame beta chains. Merged by CDR3 protein, the rows form single entries marked with the most common genes and DNA. Across this sample there are about 47,000 distinct CDR3 sequences, with more than 10% seen only once. More than 14% of the sample comes from the top ten. Sequenced material: a population of CD138-negative cells sorted from bone marrow. Taken with the paper, the label for cell subset or site translates to: bone marrow mononuclear cells depleted of CD138+ plasma/myeloma cells by negative magnetic selection. The receptors originated from a donor aged 40 or over with multiple myeloma.

At least ten counts were recorded for this clonotype. The chain combines TRBV20-1 with TRBJ1-5, with TRBD1 as a possible D gene (6 bases). The V gene's germline CDR1 is DFQATT and CDR2 SNEGSKA (reference sequence). CDR3 length equals 10 residues. Between the trimmed V and J ends, which lost 6 bases and 10 bases, there was a span of 10 bases. The CDR3 region is CSAGTFPQHF. The CDR3 region has the DNA TGCAGTGCCGGGACATTCCCCCAGCATTTT.

The table lists this clonotype with many counts. The chain is built from TRBV21-1 and TRBJ2-1; the D call TRBD1 from the table was never checked on the DNA. TRBV21-1 is noted as a pseudogene. This CDR3 comprises 16 residues. The CDR3 bases are TGTGCCAGCAGCCCCGGCGGGACAGGGGGCTACAATGAGCAGTTCTTC. Amino acid sequence: CASSPGGTGGYNEQFF.

This clonotype came up many times. The J gene is TRBJ2-5, the V gene TRBV21-1; TRBD2 is the table's D call and was not checked against the DNA. TRBV21-1 is labeled a pseudogene. The CDR3 loop spans 17 amino acids. The CDR3 bases are TGTGCCAGCAGCAAATTCTCCGGGACTAGCGGCCAAGAGACCCAGTACTTC. It codes for CASSKFSGTSGQETQYF.

This clonotype was found many times. This chain joins TRBV23-1 and TRBJ2-7; the D gene could be TRBD1 or TRBD2 (5 bases each). TRBV23-1 is an open reading frame, and its role is uncertain. The CDR3 loop spans 18 amino acids. V was trimmed by 1 base and J by 3 bases, leaving 22 bases between them. The DNA for the CDR3 is TGCGCCAGCAGTCAATGGCGGAACAGGAGACTACCCCTCTACGAGCAGTACTTC. Its translation is CASSQWRNRRLPLYEQYF.

The table lists this clonotype with many counts. The chain employs TRBV29-1 and TRBJ2-1; perhaps D is TRBD1 or TRBD2 (5 bases each). Germline lookup yields CDR1 SQVTM and CDR2 ANQGSEA. This CDR3 is 16 amino acids long. The V end was cut by 0 bases, the J end by 7 bases, with 19 bases between. DNA of the CDR3: TGCAGCGTTGAAGAAGGCTCGGGACGTCTCCAGAATGAGCAGTTCTTC. Encoded protein: CSVEEGSGRLQNEQFF.

This clonotype showed up many times. The V gene is TRBV7-9, the J gene TRBJ1-4; D unclear. V lost 1 base to trimming and J lost 7 bases, with 7 bases between them. CDR1 is SEHNR and CDR2 is FQNEAQ in the germline V gene (reference sequence). The CDR3 is 13 residues long. As DNA, the CDR3 is TGTGCCAGCAGCTTAGGTGGACGTGAAAAACTGTTTTTT. Its translation is CASSLGGREKLFF.

In the case of this clonotype: No conserved phenylalanine or tryptophan is present at the end of the CDR3, so a read error is the likely explanation. V gene TRBV3-1 combines with J gene TRBJ2-1, with TRBD1 identical over 7 bases. There are 13 residues in the CDR3. CDR1 and CDR2 from the germline V gene are LGHDT and YNNKEL (reference sequence). The CDR3 loop reads CASSPDRVGEQFL. CDR3 sequence (DNA): TGTGCTAGCAGTCCTGACAGGGTAGGGGAGCAGTTCCTC.

This clonotype was detected ten times or more. J is TRBJ2-5 and V is TRBV5-1; TRBD1 agrees at 7 bases. Germline CDR1 SGHRS, CDR2 YFSETQ. The V gene end was trimmed by 5 bases and the J gene end by 2 bases; junction bases not matched to a gene: 9. CDR3 length equals 15 residues. In DNA, the CDR3 is TGCGCCAGCAGACGGACAGGAGAGGATCAAGAGACCCAGTACTTC. This translates into CASRRTGEDQETQYF.

This clonotype was seen ten or more times. The gene calls are TRBV27 and TRBJ2-2; no reliable D call. Germline V CDR1 and CDR2: MNHEY, SMNVEV (reference sequence). Deletions cut 8 bases from V and 4 bases from J, with 17 bases between. CDR3 size: 15 residues. CDR3 in amino acids: CASSPAYLATGELFF. CDR3 coding DNA: TGTGCCAGCTCTCCGGCCTATCTTGCCACCGGGGAGCTGTTTTTT.

The sample holds many counts of this clonotype. The V call is TRBV5-1, the J call TRBJ2-7, with D possibly TRBD1 on 5 matching bases. CDR3 length: 14 amino acids. Looked up from germline, CDR1 is SGHRS and CDR2 is YFSETQ. V lost 2 bases and J lost 2, with 11 bases in between. CDR3 sequence reads: CASSLGANPYEQYF. The CDR3 bases are TGCGCCAGCAGCTTAGGGGCCAACCCCTACGAGCAGTACTTC.

The sample holds many counts of this clonotype. CDR3 nucleotide sequence: TGCAGTGCCCCTGACTTGGGAGAGCAGTACTTC. Its translation: CSAPDLGEQYF. V usage is TRBV20-1 and J usage is TRBJ2-7; D unclear. The germline V gene has CDR1 DFQATT and CDR2 SNEGSKA (reference sequence). Trimming pared 6 bases from V and 7 bases from J, leaving 13 bases between. There are 11 residues in the CDR3.

This clonotype showed up many times. The CDR3 DNA sequence: TGCAGCGGGGGTGCCCAGCGGGGCTACAATGAGCAGTTCTTC. Its translation: CSGGAQRGYNEQFF. This chain links TRBV29-1 with TRBJ2-1, with 7 bases matching TRBD2. Germline lookup yields CDR1 SQVTM and CDR2 ANQGSEA. With V trimmed by 7 bases and J by 3 bases, 9 bases remained unmatched. The CDR3 loop spans 14 amino acids.

This clonotype was counted only a few times. The chain joins TRBV12-3 or TRBV12-4 to TRBJ1-5; a weak D match, TRBD1 (5 bases). This CDR3 is built from 18 residues. V shed 2 bases and J shed 0 bases, with 17 bases lying between them. DNA for the CDR3: TGTGCCAGCAGTTTATCGCAGGGAAACGTCAATAGCAATCAGCCCCAGCATTTT. Its protein is CASSLSQGNVNSNQPQHF.

This clonotype was observed at least ten times. This sequence joins TRBV11-2 and TRBJ2-3; 7 nucleotides line up with TRBD1. The length of the CDR3 is 13 residues. The germline V gene has CDR1 SGHAT and CDR2 FQNNGV. The junction had 4 bases not matched to a gene; V was cut back by 5 bases and J by 5 bases. The CDR3, as DNA: TGTGCCAGCAGCCCGGACAGGCGAGATACGCAGTATTTT. It encodes CASSPDRRDTQYF.